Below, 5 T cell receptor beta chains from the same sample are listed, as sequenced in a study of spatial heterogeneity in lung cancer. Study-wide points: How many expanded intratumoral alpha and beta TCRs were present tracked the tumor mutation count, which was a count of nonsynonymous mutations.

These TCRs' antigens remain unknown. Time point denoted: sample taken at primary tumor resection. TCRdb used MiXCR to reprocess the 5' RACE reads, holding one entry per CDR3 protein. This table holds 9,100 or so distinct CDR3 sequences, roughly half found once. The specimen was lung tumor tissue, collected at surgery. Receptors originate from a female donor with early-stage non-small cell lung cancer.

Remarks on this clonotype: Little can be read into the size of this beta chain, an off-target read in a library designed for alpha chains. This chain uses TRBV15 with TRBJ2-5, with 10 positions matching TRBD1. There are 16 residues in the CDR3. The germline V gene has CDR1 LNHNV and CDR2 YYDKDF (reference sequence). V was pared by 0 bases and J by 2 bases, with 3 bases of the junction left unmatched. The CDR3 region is CATSRDLGQGQETQYF. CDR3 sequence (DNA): TGTGCCACCAGCAGAGATCTGGGACAGGGGCAAGAGACCCAGTACTTC. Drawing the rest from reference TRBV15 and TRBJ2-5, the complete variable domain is DAMVIQNPRYQVTQFGKPVTLSCSQTLNHNVMYWYQQKSSQAPKLLFHYYDKDFNNEADTPDNFQSRRPNTSFCFLDIRSPGLGDTAMYLCATSRDLGQGQETQYFGPGTRLLVL.

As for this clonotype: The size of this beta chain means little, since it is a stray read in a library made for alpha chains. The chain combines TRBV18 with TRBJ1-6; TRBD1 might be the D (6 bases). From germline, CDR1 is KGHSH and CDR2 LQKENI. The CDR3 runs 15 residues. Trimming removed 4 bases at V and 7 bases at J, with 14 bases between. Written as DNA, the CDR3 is TGTGCCAGCTCACGCGAGGGGGGATTCAATTCACCCCTCCACTTT. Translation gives CASSREGGFNSPLHF.

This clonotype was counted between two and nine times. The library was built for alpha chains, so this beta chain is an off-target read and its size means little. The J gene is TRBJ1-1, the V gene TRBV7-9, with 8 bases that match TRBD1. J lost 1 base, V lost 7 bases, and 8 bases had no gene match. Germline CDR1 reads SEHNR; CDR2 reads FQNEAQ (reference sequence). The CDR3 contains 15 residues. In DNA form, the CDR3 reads TGTGCCAGCACTCATACTGACAGGGGGAACACTGAAGCTTTCTTT. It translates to CASTHTDRGNTEAFF.

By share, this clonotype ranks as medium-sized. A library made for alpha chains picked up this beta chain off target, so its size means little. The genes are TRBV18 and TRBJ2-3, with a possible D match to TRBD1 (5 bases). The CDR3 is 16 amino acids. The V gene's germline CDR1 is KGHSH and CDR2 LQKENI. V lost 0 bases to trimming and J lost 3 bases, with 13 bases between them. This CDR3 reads CASSPPVQGWTDTQYF. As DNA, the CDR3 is TGTGCCAGCTCACCACCAGTGCAGGGCTGGACAGATACGCAGTATTTT.

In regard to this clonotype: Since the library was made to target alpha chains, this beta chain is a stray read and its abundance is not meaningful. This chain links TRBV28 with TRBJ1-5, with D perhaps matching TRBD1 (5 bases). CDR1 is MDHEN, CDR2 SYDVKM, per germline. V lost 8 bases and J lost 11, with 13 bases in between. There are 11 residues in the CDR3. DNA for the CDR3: TGTGCCAGCGAGGCAGGGCGGGCCCAGCATTTT. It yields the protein CASEAGRAQHF.